This T cell receptor beta chain came from a study of response to subunit inactivated influenza vaccine. Overall study results and limits: Researchers suggested that each seasonal influenza vaccination recruits few new T cells.

This clonotype occurred a few times. Its antigen remains unidentified. TCRdb analysed the RT-PCR reads with MiXCR anew, one entry per CDR3 protein. Here the sample spans more than 450,000 distinct CDR3 sequences, around 8% being singletons. Trimming took 3 bases from V and 2 from J; bases not matched to a gene: 3. The CDR3 covers 16 residues. CDR1 KGHDR and CDR2 SFDVKD come from the germline V gene. The rearrangement uses TRBV24-1 and TRBJ2-2, with 9 bases fitting TRBD2. The clonotype comes from a man in his fifties or sixties who received an inactivated influenza vaccine. The sample in question was PBMCs from blood, obtained around 2 years after vaccination. The CDR3 nucleotides read TGTGCCACCAGTGATGTGACTAGCGGTAACACCGGGGAGCTGTTTTTT. Protein product: CATSDVTSGNTGELFF.